This entry describes one TCR beta chain. The entry originates in a study of T cell changes during pregnancy in multiple sclerosis. V lost 2 bases to trimming and J lost 2 bases; unmatched junction nucleotides: 2. Germline V gene lookup returns CDR1 MDHEN and CDR2 SYDVKM. The CDR3 has 15 amino acids. Measured with immunoSEQ multiplex PCR; TCRdb has only the in-frame clones, and not every one. This sample has roughly 110,000 clones, with about 90% found just once. The sequence was collected from a female donor with multiple sclerosis, enrolled in a pregnancy study. The sequences come from peripheral blood, collected after pregnancy. The chain links TRBV28 to TRBJ2-3; 9 bases are a match to TRBD1. The CDR3 region has the DNA TGTGCCAGCAGTTTAGGGGACAGGGACACAGATACGCAGTATTTT. This encodes CASSLGDRDTDTQYF.